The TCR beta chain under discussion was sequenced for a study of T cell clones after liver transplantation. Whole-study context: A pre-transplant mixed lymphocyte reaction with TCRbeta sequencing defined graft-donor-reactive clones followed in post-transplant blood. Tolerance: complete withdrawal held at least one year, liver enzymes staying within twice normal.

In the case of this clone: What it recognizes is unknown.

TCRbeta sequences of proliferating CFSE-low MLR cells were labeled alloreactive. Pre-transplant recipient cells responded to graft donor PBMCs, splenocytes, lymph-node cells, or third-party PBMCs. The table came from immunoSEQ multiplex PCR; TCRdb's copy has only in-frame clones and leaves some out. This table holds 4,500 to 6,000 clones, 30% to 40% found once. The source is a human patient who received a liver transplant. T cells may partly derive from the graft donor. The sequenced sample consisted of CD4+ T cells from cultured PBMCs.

The CDR3 sequence: CASSLFRRTGSYNEQFF. CDR3 in DNA: TGTGCCAGCAGCTTATTCCGACGGACAGGCTCCTACAATGAGCAGTTCTTC. The chain is built from TRBV11-2 and TRBJ2-1; 7 nucleotides match TRBD1. CDR3 length equals 17 residues. Losses at the gene ends were 2 bases for V and 0 bases for J; bases not matched to a gene: 7. Germline CDR1 is SGHAT and CDR2 is FQNNGV.